The present T cell receptor beta chain was sequenced within a study of CD8+ T cells in alopecia areata. Study-wide background: Tofacitinib therapy lasting 6 to 18 months was followed by 6 months off drug.

Overall study findings and caveats: In scalp, tofacitinib significantly decreased clonality and expanded CD8+ clones among the top 100.

Concerning this clone: The antigen is undetermined.

Following extraction, RNA underwent reverse transcription to cDNA, which served as the sequencing template. Only in-frame clones appear in the TCRdb table, and some are missing; sequencing was by immunoSEQ multiplex PCR. In the table there are fewer than 250,000 clones, less than 65% of which are singletons. Germline CDR1 MNHEY, CDR2 SVGAGI. With 4 bases clipped from V and 4 bases from J, the junction kept 6 bases outside the gene matches. This CDR3 is 14 amino acids long. Treatment specified: oral pan-JAK inhibitor, 5-10 mg twice daily. As part of sample collection, lesional scalp punch biopsies and peripheral blood were taken from alopecia areata patients. PBMCs served as the source from which CD4+ and CD8+ T cells were sorted.

The chain recombines TRBV6-5 with TRBJ1-2; 7 bases are shared with TRBD1. The specimen was CD4+ T cells sorted from blood, collected at week 4, from a patient treated with tofacitinib. The TCR sequence derives from a human donor with alopecia areata. CDR3 protein: CASSSGQQIYGYTF. For the CDR3, the DNA is TGTGCCAGCAGTTCGGGACAGCAGATCTATGGCTACACCTTC.